This TCR beta chain stems from a study of CD8 T cells in Susac syndrome. The authors reverse transcribed roughly 0.5 to 1 ug RNA with random hexamers. Amplification of TCR beta CDR3 by immunoSEQ multiplex PCR spanned 54 Vbeta and 13 Jbeta. MiXCR was run by TCRdb on the immunoSEQ multiplex PCR reads, yielding one entry per CDR3 protein. Of roughly 250,000 distinct CDR3 sequences listed, 90% to 97% are singletons. V gave up 4 bases and J gave up 8 bases; unmatched junction bases: 9. This CDR3 is 15 amino acids long. CDR1 and CDR2 from the germline V gene are SGHAT and FQNNGV. The sample was CD4+ T cells from PBMCs. V is TRBV11-2 and J is TRBJ2-4; 9 bases fit TRBD2. The clonotype originates from a human donor with Susac syndrome. In nucleotides, the CDR3 is TGTGCCAGCAGCTCCCCCCGTAGCGGGAGTTACATTCAGTACTTC. Its translation is CASSSPRSGSYIQYF.